Sequencing of this T cell receptor (beta chain) was carried out in a study of STAT3 mutations in large granular lymphocyte leukemia. Average productive template count per sample was 35,000 to 50,000. TCRdb's copy holds only in-frame clones and misses some; the assay was immunoSEQ multiplex PCR. The data show 4,000 to 5,000 clones, roughly 87% seen once. Concerning this clone itself: Its antigen is still unknown.

Findings of the study overall: In about 30% of the 18 patients, new TCR clonotypes emerged after therapy. Every T-cell large granular lymphocyte leukemia patient had at least one immunodominant TCR beta clonotype. Treatment regimens differed across patients between samplings.

The TCR was taken from a boy aged 5 to 17 with T-cell large granular lymphocyte leukemia. Some clones in this sample may be carry-over from other donors' samples. Material: peripheral blood mononuclear cells.

In DNA, the CDR3 is TGTGCCTGGACGCGACAGGGTGATTCACCCCTCCACTTT. Its translation: CAWTRQGDSPLHF. V gene TRBV30 combines with J gene TRBJ1-6; 7 bases fit TRBD1. In germline, CDR1 is GTSNPN, CDR2 SVGIG (reference sequence). V trimming: 4 bases; J trimming: 8 bases; junction bases outside the gene matches: 5. The CDR3 spans 13 residues.